A single sample is the source of the 16 T cell receptor beta chains below, sequenced in a study of early T cells in non-severe SARS-CoV-2 infection. TCRdb reprocessed the 5' RACE reads via MiXCR and lists one record per CDR3 protein. This sample yields roughly 30,000 distinct CDR3 sequences, of which under 6% are seen a single time; over 10% belongs to the top ten. Sequences were obtained from whole blood. The receptors were sampled from an adult who was a healthcare worker with PCR-confirmed SARS-CoV-2 infection or an uninfected control (not recorded which).

This clonotype was counted ten times or more. This chain uses TRBV20-1 with TRBJ2-5, with D perhaps matching TRBD2 (5 bases). The germline V gene encodes CDR1 DFQATT and CDR2 SNEGSKA (reference sequence). With 3 bases removed from V and 3 bases from J, the gap between germline ends came to 17 bases. The CDR3 is 15 amino acids. The DNA for the CDR3 is TGCAGTGCTAGGATCTTTTTTCTAGCCAAAGAGACCCAGTACTTC. Its translation is CSARIFFLAKETQYF.

This clonotype was observed at least ten times. The V and J genes are TRBV20-1 and TRBJ1-6; D is unresolved. V lost 2 bases, J lost 10 bases, and 9 bases lay in between. Germline CDR1 DFQATT, CDR2 SNEGSKA (reference sequence). The CDR3 spans 12 residues. The CDR3 region is CSARNQASPLHF. CDR3 nucleotide sequence: TGCAGTGCTAGAAATCAGGCATCACCCCTCCACTTT.

The sample holds many counts of this clonotype. This sequence joins TRBV5-5 and TRBJ2-3; D gene unclear. Trimming removed 5 bases at V and 2 bases at J, with 9 bases between. The CDR3 length is 13 residues. From germline, CDR1 is SGHKS and CDR2 YYEKEE (reference sequence). The CDR3 sequence: CASRPPLTDTQYF. For the CDR3, the DNA is TGTGCCAGCAGACCCCCCCTCACAGATACGCAGTATTTT.

This clonotype was seen at least ten times. The genes are TRBV6-1 and TRBJ1-5; no definite D call. The V end lost 6 bases, the J end lost 0 bases, and 6 bases lay between the germline ends. Germline CDR1 is MNHNS and CDR2 is SASEGT. The CDR3 totals 13 residues. The CDR3: CASSPNSNQPQHF. CDR3 sequence (DNA): TGTGCCAGCAGCCCAAATAGCAATCAGCCCCAGCATTTT.

This clonotype was detected ten times or more. This rearrangement joins TRBV7-9 to TRBJ1-1; unclear D gene. V was shortened by 10 bases and J by 3 bases, with 6 bases between the two germline ends. Germline V gene data show CDR1 as SEHNR and CDR2 as FQNEAQ (reference sequence). The CDR3 covers 10 residues. The CDR3 nucleotides are TGTGCCACCGCAGACACTGAAGCTTTCTTT. This gives the protein CATADTEAFF.

This clonotype was detected ten times or more. The chain recombines TRBV11-2 with TRBJ2-3; D is uncertain. This CDR3 comprises 15 residues. V was shortened by 1 base and J by 6 bases, with 14 bases between the two germline ends. Germline V gene sequence: CDR1 SGHAT, CDR2 FQNNGV. CDR3 amino acids: CASSLGRTGADTQYF. Written as DNA, the CDR3 is TGTGCCAGCAGCTTAGGACGTACGGGCGCTGATACGCAGTATTTT.

This clonotype was counted between two and nine times. V and J are TRBV2 and TRBJ2-5; tentative D call: TRBD1 (6 bases). V was trimmed by 6 bases and J by 5 bases, leaving 10 bases between them. Germline V CDR1 and CDR2: SNHLY, FYNNEI. The CDR3 runs 12 residues. CDR3 loop: CASSGQQETQYF. CDR3 in DNA: TGTGCCAGCAGCGGACAGCAGGAGACCCAGTACTTC.

This clonotype came up many times. The junction differs from germline at one of its ends, possibly a read error. V and J are TRBV28 and TRBJ2-1, with 12 positions matching TRBD2. Germline loops: CDR1 MDHEN, CDR2 SYDVKM. The CDR3 is made up of 17 amino acids. CDR3 nucleotides: TGTGCCAGCAGTATATGGACTAGCGGGGAGGGGTCGGTTGAGCAGTTCTTC. Its protein is CASSIWTSGEGSVEQFF.

This clonotype was detected ten times or more. The chain joins TRBV11-2 to TRBJ1-1, with D unclear. The CDR3 spans 11 residues. V shed 5 bases and J shed 7 bases, with 8 bases lying between them. From germline, CDR1 is SGHAT and CDR2 FQNNGV. The CDR3 sequence: CASSPLLEAFF. The CDR3 coding sequence is TGTGCCAGCAGCCCTTTACTTGAAGCTTTCTTT.

This clonotype was detected ten times or more. The chain joins TRBV20-1 to TRBJ2-5; D remains ambiguous. V dropped 6 bases and J dropped 7 bases, with 9 bases sitting between them. There are 10 residues in the CDR3. CDR1 is DFQATT and CDR2 is SNEGSKA in the germline V gene (reference sequence). CDR3 coding DNA: TGCAGTGCCCCTTATGGGACCCAGTACTTC. Translation gives CSAPYGTQYF.

This clonotype was detected many times. V is TRBV5-1 and J is TRBJ2-3, with 8 bases fitting TRBD1. V dropped 7 bases and J dropped 3; count of bases not matched to a gene: 10. The germline gives CDR1 SGHRS, CDR2 YFSETQ. CDR3 size: 15 residues. For the CDR3, the DNA is TGCGCCAGCGGATCTGGACAGGGCAAGACAGATACGCAGTATTTT. Amino acids: CASGSGQGKTDTQYF.

The chain joins TRBV6-2 or TRBV6-3 to TRBJ1-6; D is perhaps TRBD1 (5 bases). CDR3 length equals 16 residues. Trimming stripped 2 bases from V and 4 bases from J, with 12 bases between. The germline CDR1 and CDR2 sequences are MNHEY and SVGEGT. The chain's CDR3 is CASSYGTAVYNSPLHF. The CDR3 DNA reads as TGTGCCAGCAGTTACGGGACCGCCGTTTATAATTCACCCCTCCACTTT.

This clonotype occurred many times. The V gene is TRBV6-5, the J gene TRBJ2-7, with TRBD2 identical over 11 bases. This CDR3 contains 16 residues. Germline CDR1 and CDR2: MNHEY and SVGAGI. The J segment lost 0 bases and the V segment lost 0 bases, leaving 1 base of the junction unmatched. The CDR3 protein is CASSYSGTSGSYEQYF. The CDR3 DNA follows: TGTGCCAGCAGTTACTCCGGGACTAGCGGCTCCTACGAGCAGTACTTC.

There are many counts of this clonotype. The chain joins TRBV6-5 to TRBJ1-2; D is possibly TRBD1 (5 bases). V lost 2 bases and J 4 bases, leaving 8 bases between the germline ends. CDR1 and CDR2 (germline): MNHEY, SVGAGI. The CDR3 sequence is 13 residues long. The CDR3 nucleotides read TGTGCCAGCAGTTACGGGGGTATCTATGGCTACACCTTC. Its protein product is CASSYGGIYGYTF.

In this sample, this clonotype is medium-sized. V and J are TRBV19 and TRBJ2-1; no firm D call. This CDR3 spans 15 amino acids. Germline CDR1 and CDR2: LNHDA and SQIVND (reference sequence). Trimming took 3 bases from V and 2 from J, leaving 11 bases between them. In nucleotides, the CDR3 is TGTGCCAGTAGTATGGTTGGCAGCCCCTACAATGAGCAGTTCTTC. Amino acids: CASSMVGSPYNEQFF. The full variable domain, with the rest looked up from reference TRBV19 and TRBJ2-1, is DGGITQSPKYLFRKEGQNVTLSCEQNLNHDAMYWYRQDPGQGLRLIYYSQIVNDFQKGDIAEGYSVSREKKESFPLTVTSAQKNPTAFYLCASSMVGSPYNEQFFGPGTRLTVL.

This clonotype has ten or more counts. The chain joins TRBV28 to TRBJ2-7; D ambiguous. V was clipped by 4 bases and J by 0 bases, with 10 bases between them. Germline V gene sequence: CDR1 MDHEN, CDR2 SYDVKM. The length of the CDR3 is 14 residues. The CDR3 spells CASSYPGASYEQYF. CDR3 nucleotides: TGTGCCAGCAGTTACCCAGGTGCCTCCTACGAGCAGTACTTC. The variable domain in full, with the rest retrieved from reference TRBV28 and TRBJ2-7, is DVKVTQSSRYLVKRTGEKVFLECVQDMDHENMFWYRQDPGLGLRLIYFSYDVKMKEKGDIPEGYSVSREKKERFSLILESASTNQTSMYLCASSYPGASYEQYFGPGTRLTVT.